This T cell receptor beta chain originates from a study of glioma-infiltrating T cells. Broader study findings: CDR3 overlap between tissue and blood was very small. Gliomas, especially low-grade, showed above-expected tissue-blood divergence; non-neoplastic patients showed below.

Using RNA template, CDR3s of TCR alpha and beta were amplified with iRepertoire arm-PCR. TCRdb reanalysed the multiplex PCR reads using MiXCR and keeps one entry per CDR3 protein. The data hold roughly 40,000 distinct CDR3 sequences, with about a fifth observed a single time. The sample holds many counts of this clonotype. Its specificity is unknown. The CDR3 has 13 residues. The germline V and J ends were trimmed by 8 bases and 5 bases, with 13 bases remaining between them. In germline, CDR1 is LGHDT, CDR2 YNNKEL (reference sequence). The sequenced material came from glioma tissue, nonneoplastic brain tissue, or PBMCs (not recorded which). The TCR comes from a human donor with low-grade glioma or glioblastoma, undergoing nonglioma brain surgery, or in good health (not recorded which). The chain couples TRBV3-1 to TRBJ2-1; TRBD2 might be the D (6 bases). CDR3 protein: CASLGGYNNEQFF. In DNA form, the CDR3 reads TGTGCCAGCCTGGGGGGTTATAACAATGAGCAGTTCTTC.